This record concerns one TCR beta chain sequence. Libraries were prepared by immunoSEQ multiplex PCR; TCRdb keeps only in-frame clonotypes and omits some of them. Seen here are 7,500 to 9,500 clones, 85% to 90% observed once, and the top ten hold 12%. Germline CDR1 is SGHRS and CDR2 is YFSETQ. V was cut by 7 bases and J by 0 bases, with 21 bases left in between. This CDR3 is built from 17 residues. The data belong to a study of technical replicates of blood from a handful of donors. V usage is TRBV5-1 and J usage is TRBJ2-3; D is perhaps TRBD2 (5 bases). The sequenced material came from PBMCs. The origin of this receptor is a human donor in good health. The CDR3 region has the DNA TGCGCCAGCCGCCCTATGAGGGAGCTCCCTAGCACAGATACGCAGTATTTT. Its protein is CASRPMRELPSTDTQYF.